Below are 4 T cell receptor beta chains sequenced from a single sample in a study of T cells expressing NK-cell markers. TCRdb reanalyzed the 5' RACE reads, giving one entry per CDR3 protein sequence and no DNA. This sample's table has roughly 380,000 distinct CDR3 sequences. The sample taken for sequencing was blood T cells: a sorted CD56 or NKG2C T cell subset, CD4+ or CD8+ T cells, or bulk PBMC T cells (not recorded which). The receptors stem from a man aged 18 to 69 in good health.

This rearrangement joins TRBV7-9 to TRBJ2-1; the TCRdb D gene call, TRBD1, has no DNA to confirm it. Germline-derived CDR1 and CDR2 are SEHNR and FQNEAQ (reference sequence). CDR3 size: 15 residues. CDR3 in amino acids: CASSPDRGRHNEQFF. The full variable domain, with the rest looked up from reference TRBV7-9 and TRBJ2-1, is DTGVSQNPRHKITKRGQNVTFRCDPISEHNRLYWYRQTLGQGPEFLTYFQNEAQLEKSRLLSDRFSAERPKGSFSTLEIQRTEQGDSAMYLCASSPDRGRHNEQFFGPGTRLTVL.

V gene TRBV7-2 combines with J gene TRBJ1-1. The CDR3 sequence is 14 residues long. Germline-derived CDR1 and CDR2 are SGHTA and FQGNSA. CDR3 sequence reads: CASSLASSGAEAFF.

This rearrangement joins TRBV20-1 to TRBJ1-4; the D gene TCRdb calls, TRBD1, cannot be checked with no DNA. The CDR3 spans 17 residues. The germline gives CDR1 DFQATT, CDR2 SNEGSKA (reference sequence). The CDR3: CSAPTWTETGEGEKLFF.

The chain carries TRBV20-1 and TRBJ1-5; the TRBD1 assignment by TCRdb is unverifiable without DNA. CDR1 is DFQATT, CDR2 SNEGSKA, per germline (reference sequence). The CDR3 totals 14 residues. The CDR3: CSALVQGANQPQHF.